The 31 T cell receptor beta chains in this list originate from one sample, sequenced in a study of control samples from healthy donors and cancer patients. This table comes from immunoSEQ multiplex PCR, and its TCRdb copy is limited to in-frame clones, with some not included. The data hold under 450,000 clones, with roughly 90% observed a single time. Specimen: PBMCs. All receptors come from a man aged 35 to 55 with head and neck cancer.

The chain joins TRBV18 to TRBJ2-1, with TRBD2 identical over 14 bases. The CDR3 length is 22 residues. Germline V lookup: CDR1 KGHSH, CDR2 LQKENI. V lost 2 bases to trimming and J lost 0 bases; unmatched junction nucleotides: 15. CDR3 region: CASSPYLPGLAGASSSYNEQFF. Written as DNA, the CDR3 is TGTGCCAGCTCACCATACCTTCCGGGACTAGCGGGGGCCTCTAGCTCCTACAATGAGCAGTTCTTC.

Comment on this clone: Within the sample, other DNA sequences also encode this same CDR3. The chain has TRBV19 and TRBJ2-7; 7 bases match TRBD1. The CDR3 is 14 residues long. V shed 1 base, J shed 4 bases, and the junction held 4 bases outside the gene matches. Germline CDR1 and CDR2: LNHDA and SQIVND (reference sequence). DNA of the CDR3: TGTGCCAGTAGTATAGGACAGGGCCGATACGAGCAGTACTTC. Translation: CASSIGQGRYEQYF. The full variable domain, in which reference TRBV19 and TRBJ2-7 provide the parts outside the CDR3, is DGGITQSPKYLFRKEGQNVTLSCEQNLNHDAMYWYRQDPGQGLRLIYYSQIVNDFQKGDIAEGYSVSREKKESFPLTVTSAQKNPTAFYLCASSIGQGRYEQYFGPGTRLTVT.

The V and J genes are TRBV6-2 or TRBV6-3 and TRBJ1-5; 7 bases are shared with TRBD1. Germline V gene data show CDR1 as MNHEY and CDR2 as SVGEGT. The CDR3 loop spans 19 amino acids. V gave up 4 bases and J gave up 0 bases; unmatched junction bases: 15. Here the CDR3 DNA reads TGTGCCAGCAGTTTTTTCATCGAGTCCACAGGGGATAGCAATCAGCCCCAGCATTTT. Translation: CASSFFIESTGDSNQPQHF.

The genes are TRBV7-6 and TRBJ2-7, with TRBD2 as a possible D gene (5 bases). The germline gives CDR1 SGHVS, CDR2 FNYEAQ. The CDR3 runs 13 residues. Between the trimmed V and J ends, which lost 4 bases and 2 bases, there was a span of 9 bases. The CDR3 spells CASSSGNPYEQYF. CDR3 nucleotide sequence: TGTGCCAGCAGCTCCGGGAACCCCTACGAGCAGTACTTC. The full variable domain, its missing parts supplied by reference TRBV7-6 and TRBJ2-7, is GAGVSQSPRYKVTKRGQDVALRCDPISGHVSLYWYRQALGQGPEFLTYFNYEAQQDKSGLPNDRFSAERPEGSISTLTIQRTEQRDSAMYRCASSSGNPYEQYFGPGTRLTVT.

The chain recombines TRBV7-3 with TRBJ2-3, with D tentatively TRBD2 (6 bases). V gave up 5 bases and J gave up 6 bases, with 12 bases separating them. The CDR3 is made up of 13 amino acids. Per the germline V gene, CDR1 is SGHTA and CDR2 is FQGTGA. CDR3 sequence: CASSNGGSDTQYF. The CDR3 DNA is TGTGCCAGCAGCAACGGGGGTTCCGATACGCAGTATTTT.

J is TRBJ1-2 and V is TRBV6-2 or TRBV6-3; unclear D gene. The CDR3 covers 12 residues. The V end lost 2 bases, the J end lost 7 bases, and 8 bases lay between the germline ends. Germline V CDR1 and CDR2: MNHEY, SVGEGT. CDR3 nucleotides: TGTGCCAGCAGTTACGAAGCCGGTGGCTACACCTTC. Protein: CASSYEAGGYTF.

V usage is TRBV9 and J usage is TRBJ2-1; unclear D gene. V was trimmed by 4 bases and J by 8 bases, leaving 16 bases between them. Per the germline V gene, CDR1 is SGDLS and CDR2 is YYNGEE. This CDR3 region has 14 residues. In DNA, the CDR3 is TGTGCCAGCAGCTCCCGGCGTACGGTTGATGAGCAGTTCTTC. It yields the protein CASSSRRTVDEQFF.

V and J are TRBV12-5 and TRBJ2-1; TRBD2 is a possible D gene (5 bases). CDR3 length: 15 amino acids. The germline V and J ends were trimmed by 5 bases and 5 bases, with 16 bases remaining between them. CDR1 and CDR2 (germline): LGHNT, FRNRAP. In DNA form, the CDR3 reads TGTGCTAGTGGTGTCACTGGCGGGCGCGACAATGAGCAGTTCTTC. Encoded protein: CASGVTGGRDNEQFF. The entire variable domain, with the rest obtained from reference TRBV12-5 and TRBJ2-1, is as follows: DARVTQTPRHKVTEMGQEVTMRCQPILGHNTVFWYRQTMMQGLELLAYFRNRAPLDDSGMPKDRFSAEMPDATLATLKIQPSEPRDSAVYFCASGVTGGRDNEQFFGPGTRLTVL.

The J gene is TRBJ1-1, the V gene TRBV6-6; D uncertain. Germline lookup yields CDR1 MNHNY and CDR2 SVGAGI (reference sequence). The CDR3 sequence is 10 residues long. Between the trimmed V and J ends, which lost 2 bases and 8 bases, there was a span of 3 bases. DNA of the CDR3: TGTGCCAGCAGTTACGGGGAAGCTTTCTTT. This translates into CASSYGEAFF.

This chain connects TRBV3-1 (or the pseudogene TRBV3-2) to TRBJ1-4; D might be TRBD1 (5 bases). This CDR3 is built from 14 residues. Per the germline V gene, CDR1 is LGHDT and CDR2 is YNNKEL (reference sequence). Trimming removed 4 bases at V and 8 bases at J, with 14 bases between. The CDR3 nucleotides read TGTGCCAGCAGCCTCAGGGCTTCCTCGGAAAAACTGTTTTTT. Its protein is CASSLRASSEKLFF.

This chain connects TRBV9 to TRBJ2-5; tentatively, D is TRBD2 (6 bases). V was pared by 0 bases and J by 2 bases, with 11 bases between. CDR3 length equals 15 residues. Germline loops: CDR1 SGDLS, CDR2 YYNGEE. The CDR3 sequence: CASSVGGNWQETQYF. The CDR3 DNA reads as TGTGCCAGCAGCGTAGGCGGGAATTGGCAAGAGACCCAGTACTTC.

The J gene is TRBJ1-2, the V gene TRBV19; a weak D match, TRBD1 (5 bases). V lost 5 bases and J 2 bases, leaving 18 bases between the germline ends. Per germline, CDR1 LNHDA and CDR2 SQIVND (reference sequence). The CDR3 covers 16 residues. In nucleotides, the CDR3 is TGTGCCAGTAGTCGACAGAGTGCAGCAATAAACTATGGCTACACCTTC. Its translation is CASSRQSAAINYGYTF.

This clone appeared once. V is TRBV29-1 and J is TRBJ2-7; 8 bases fit TRBD1. Unmatched junction bases numbered 10, after V lost 3 bases and J lost 3 bases. The germline V gene has CDR1 SQVTM and CDR2 ANQGSEA. The CDR3 consists of 15 residues. The chain's CDR3 is CSVEKTGGGSYEQYF. CDR3 sequence (DNA): TGCAGCGTTGAGAAAACAGGGGGAGGTAGCTACGAGCAGTACTTC.

This chain links TRBV5-1 with TRBJ2-1; D perhaps matches TRBD2 (6 bases). Trimming removed 1 base from V and 8 bases from J, with 7 bases in between. This CDR3 has 12 residues. Per germline, CDR1 SGHRS and CDR2 YFSETQ. The CDR3 DNA reads TGCGCCAGCAGCTTGCCGGGAGATGAGCAGTTCTTC. Amino acids: CASSLPGDEQFF.

The V and J genes are TRBV28 and TRBJ2-7; D unclear. The V gene's germline CDR1 is MDHEN and CDR2 SYDVKM. The germline V and J ends were trimmed by 2 bases and 2 bases, with 10 bases remaining between them. The CDR3 contains 14 residues. CDR3 sequence (DNA): TGTGCCAGCAGTTTACAGGACGGAGCCTACGAGCAGTACTTC. Translation: CASSLQDGAYEQYF.

This clone was observed a single time. The rearrangement links TRBV25-1 to TRBJ1-5; D remains unclear. V lost 5 bases, J lost 2 bases, and 10 bases lay in between. Germline CDR1 reads MGHDK; CDR2 reads SYGVNS. The length of the CDR3 is 14 residues. CDR3 coding DNA: TGTGCCAGCAGTCCCGTCGGGGGCAATCAGCCCCAGCATTTT. This gives the protein CASSPVGGNQPQHF.

The rearrangement uses TRBV7-9 and TRBJ2-5, with D perhaps being TRBD1 or TRBD2 (6 bases each). The V and J ends lost 5 bases and 7 bases respectively, with 17 bases between them. Germline assignment: CDR1 SEHNR and CDR2 FQNEAQ (reference sequence). CDR3 size: 14 residues. CDR3 sequence: CASSHPGALGTQYF. Here the CDR3 DNA reads TGTGCCAGCAGCCATCCGGGGGCCCTGGGGACCCAGTACTTC.

The chain uses TRBV28 and TRBJ2-7, with 9 bases aligning to TRBD1. Germline lookup yields CDR1 MDHEN and CDR2 SYDVKM. The CDR3 is made up of 15 amino acids. Losses at the gene ends were 4 bases for V and 2 bases for J; bases not matched to a gene: 6. CDR3 nucleotide sequence: TGTGCCAGCAGTTCCGGACAGGGGAAGGCCTACGAGCAGTACTTC. The encoded protein is CASSSGQGKAYEQYF.

This clone appeared a single time. The rearrangement links TRBV3-1 (or the pseudogene TRBV3-2) to TRBJ2-3, with D perhaps assigned TRBD1 or TRBD2 (5 bases each). This CDR3 region has 16 residues. From germline, CDR1 is LGHDT and CDR2 YNNKEL (reference sequence). V lost 4 bases to trimming and J lost 0 bases, with 14 bases between them. Here the CDR3 DNA reads TGTGCCAGCAGCCCCCGTAGCAGGGAGAGCACAGATACGCAGTATTTT. This gives the protein CASSPRSRESTDTQYF.

This clone appeared a single time. This chain connects TRBV19 to TRBJ2-5; no clear D gene. Germline assignment: CDR1 LNHDA and CDR2 SQIVND (reference sequence). V lost 6 bases and J lost 0, with 8 bases in between. The CDR3 covers 13 residues. CDR3 sequence reads: CASSRADQETQYF. The CDR3 bases are TGTGCCAGTAGCCGGGCAGACCAAGAGACCCAGTACTTC. Full variable domain (remainder filled in from reference TRBV19 and TRBJ2-5): DGGITQSPKYLFRKEGQNVTLSCEQNLNHDAMYWYRQDPGQGLRLIYYSQIVNDFQKGDIAEGYSVSREKKESFPLTVTSAQKNPTAFYLCASSRADQETQYFGPGTRLLVL.

The chain carries TRBV21-1 and TRBJ1-2. TRBV21-1 is given as a pseudogene. This CDR3 has 12 amino acids. As DNA, the CDR3 is TGTGCCAGCTTCCCGGCGGGGTTAGGCTACACCTTC. This translates into CASFPAGLGYTF.

This chain links TRBV5-1 with TRBJ1-4, with a tentative D call TRBD1 (5 bases). Trimming pared 0 bases from V and 3 bases from J, leaving 9 bases between. The length of the CDR3 is 15 residues. CDR1 and CDR2 (germline): SGHRS, YFSETQ. This CDR3 reads CASSLEGTANEKLFF. CDR3 nucleotides: TGCGCCAGCAGCTTGGAAGGGACTGCTAATGAAAAACTGTTTTTT.

V and J are TRBV28 and TRBJ2-3; 11 bases are a match to TRBD2. Trimming took 2 bases from V and 2 from J; bases not matched to a gene: 18. This CDR3 has 21 residues. Germline assignment: CDR1 MDHEN and CDR2 SYDVKM. CDR3 residues: CASSLRAQWVAGGHVTDTQYF. The CDR3 DNA reads as TGTGCCAGCAGTTTACGCGCGCAATGGGTAGCGGGAGGGCATGTCACAGATACGCAGTATTTT.

This clone came up once. This sequence joins TRBV28 and TRBJ1-4; D possibly corresponds to TRBD1 (6 bases). V was pared by 7 bases and J by 0 bases, with 12 bases between. This CDR3 has 15 amino acids. Germline values: CDR1 MDHEN, CDR2 SYDVKM. The CDR3 DNA reads as TGTGCCAGCACCCTCCAGGGGTCAACTAATGAAAAACTGTTTTTT. It specifies CASTLQGSTNEKLFF.

The table lists this clone with a count of one. The CDR3 region is CASSVWGSEQFF. The CDR3, as DNA: TGTGCCAGCAGCGTATGGGGAAGTGAGCAGTTCTTC. This rearrangement joins TRBV9 to TRBJ2-1; no firm D call. Trimming removed 1 base at V and 9 bases at J, with 8 bases between. CDR1 and CDR2 (germline): SGDLS, YYNGEE. This CDR3 comprises 12 residues. The full variable domain, its missing parts supplied by reference TRBV9 and TRBJ2-1, is DSGVTQTPKHLITATGQRVTLRCSPRSGDLSVYWYQQSLDQGLQFLIQYYNGEERAKGNILERFSAQQFPDLHSELNLSSLELGDSALYFCASSVWGSEQFFGPGTRLTVL.

The chain has TRBV19 and TRBJ1-2, with D perhaps TRBD1 (5 bases). Trimming left V 9 bases short and J 4 bases short, with 18 bases between. From germline, CDR1 is LNHDA and CDR2 SQIVND (reference sequence). The CDR3 loop spans 14 amino acids. The CDR3: CASLTYDSSYGYTF. The DNA of the CDR3 is TGTGCCAGCCTAACGTACGACAGCTCCTATGGCTACACCTTC.

The chain links TRBV30 to TRBJ1-2; 10 bases are a match to TRBD1. Germline CDR1 is GTSNPN and CDR2 is SVGIG (reference sequence). The CDR3 length is 13 residues. V lost 3 bases and J lost 6; bases outside the gene matches: 4. CDR3 in DNA: TGTGCCTGGAGCCCAGGACAGGGGGATGGCTACACCTTC. The encoded protein is CAWSPGQGDGYTF.

The rearrangement links TRBV28 to TRBJ2-6, with D unresolved. V lost 6 bases and J lost 0, with 21 bases in between. The length of the CDR3 is 19 residues. The V gene's germline CDR1 is MDHEN and CDR2 SYDVKM. The CDR3 here is CASRAVRVLFDSGANVLTF. The CDR3 DNA follows: TGTGCCAGCAGAGCAGTCCGGGTCCTATTCGACTCTGGGGCCAACGTCCTGACTTTC.

The rearrangement links TRBV19 to TRBJ1-4, with 10 bases lining up with TRBD1. From germline, CDR1 is LNHDA and CDR2 SQIVND (reference sequence). V dropped 7 bases and J dropped 3; count of bases not matched to a gene: 8. This CDR3 contains 16 residues. The CDR3 DNA is TGTGCCAGTAAGGGGGACAGGGGCCCCGCTAATGAAAAACTGTTTTTT. Protein sequence: CASKGDRGPANEKLFF.

The rearrangement joins TRBV10-3 to TRBJ2-5; tentatively, D is TRBD1 (5 bases). The V end lost 11 bases, the J end lost 5 bases, and 24 bases lay between the germline ends. The CDR3 contains 15 residues. CDR1 ENHRY and CDR2 SYGVKD come from the germline V gene. The CDR3 reads CASQQDMYEAETQYF. The DNA for the CDR3 is TGTGCCTCACAACAGGATATGTATGAGGCGGAGACCCAGTACTTC.

This chain joins TRBV7-8 and TRBJ2-7; D assignment may be TRBD1 or TRBD2 (5 bases each). The CDR3 runs to 17 residues. CDR1 is SGHVS and CDR2 is FQNEAQ in the germline V gene. Trimming stripped 1 base from V and 2 bases from J, with 18 bases between. CDR3 DNA: TGTGCCAGCAGCTTAGACCGGACGGGACGAGAGACCTACGAGCAGTACTTC. Protein sequence: CASSLDRTGRETYEQYF.